This T cell receptor beta chain was recorded in a study of response to subunit inactivated influenza vaccine. The study's findings and limits: Researchers suggested that each seasonal influenza vaccination recruits few new T cells.

This clonotype was seen only a few times. No antigen is known for it. The germline V gene encodes CDR1 LGHNA and CDR2 YSLEER. The V end was cut by 0 bases, the J end by 8 bases, with 16 bases between. The CDR3 has 16 amino acids. From the RT-PCR reads, TCRdb called clonotypes with MiXCR, one entry per CDR3 protein. Counted here are roughly 670,000 distinct CDR3 sequences, 11% to 15% occurring once; the ten biggest clones make up about 7.6%. This sequence was found in a man aged 45-65 years who received an inactivated influenza vaccine. The chain links TRBV4-3 to TRBJ1-4, with D possibly matching TRBD1 (5 bases). The sample in question was PBMCs from blood, obtained approximately 15 days before vaccination. The CDR3: CASSQEMRQRHEKLFF. Here the CDR3 DNA reads TGCGCCAGCAGCCAAGAAATGAGACAGCGTCACGAAAAACTGTTTTTT.